The 12 T cell receptor beta chains in this list originate from one sample, sequenced in a study of blood T cell repertoires in COVID-19 (dated by TCRdb to 2020 to 2022). Libraries were prepared through the immunoSEQ multiplex PCR assay. TCRdb holds this immuneACCESS table with in-frame rearrangements only. Some clones are missing; in checked studies, unresolved V genes explain under half, and the rest has no known cause. The sample contains hundreds of thousands of clones, 87% of them found a single time. The ten largest clones take up about 6% of the sample. The sequenced sample was PBMCs or T cells enriched from blood (not recorded which). The receptors here all came from a woman younger than 45 with acute COVID-19.

A note on this clone: A read error may produce the germline difference seen at one junction end. In the same sample, other DNA sequences code for this CDR3. This chain joins TRBV7-8 and TRBJ2-7; D is possibly TRBD2 (5 bases). The CDR3 consists of 16 residues. Germline V gene lookup returns CDR1 SGHVS and CDR2 FQNEAQ. CDR3 nucleotide sequence: TGTGCCAGCAGCCTAGCTCTAGCCGAGAGCTCCTACGAGCAGTACTTC. Encoded protein: CASSLALAESSYEQYF. Filled out from reference TRBV7-8 and TRBJ2-7, the complete variable domain reads GAGVSQSPRYKVAKRGQDVALRCDPISGHVSLFWYQQALGQGPEFLTYFQNEAQLDKSGLPSDRFFAERPEGSVSTLKIQRTQQEDSAVYLCASSLALAESSYEQYFGPGTRLTVT.

V usage is TRBV2 and J usage is TRBJ2-1, with 7 positions matching TRBD2. The CDR3 sequence is 13 residues long. V shed 8 bases, J shed 7 bases, and the junction held 8 bases outside the gene matches. The V gene's germline CDR1 is SNHLY and CDR2 FYNNEI. The CDR3 spells CASRWRSGNEQFF. CDR3 nucleotide sequence: TGTGCCAGCCGTTGGCGTAGCGGGAATGAGCAGTTCTTC.

The gene calls are TRBV6-5 and TRBJ1-5; D is unclear. Germline assignment: CDR1 MNHEY and CDR2 SVGAGI. CDR3 size: 14 residues. Trimming removed 0 bases at V and 6 bases at J, with 9 bases between. Here the CDR3 DNA reads TGTGCCAGCAGTTACTCCTCGGGAGGTCAGCCCCAGCATTTT. This translates into CASSYSSGGQPQHF.

V and J are TRBV7-2 and TRBJ2-1, with 10 bases that match TRBD2. The CDR3 has 16 amino acids. The germline V gene encodes CDR1 SGHTA and CDR2 FQGNSA. V lost 5 bases and J lost 6; bases outside the gene matches: 10. The CDR3 sequence: CASSPERGGLRNEQFF. CDR3 nucleotide sequence: TGTGCCAGCAGCCCCGAGCGGGGGGGCCTTCGCAATGAGCAGTTCTTC. Full variable domain (missing parts from reference TRBV7-2 and TRBJ2-1): GAGVSQSPSNKVTEKGKDVELRCDPISGHTALYWYRQSLGQGLEFLIYFQGNSAPDKSGLPSDRFSAERTGGSVSTLTIQRTQQEDSAVYLCASSPERGGLRNEQFFGPGTRLTVL.

This clone was seen once. The V call is TRBV11-2, the J call TRBJ2-2; 9 bases align to TRBD2. J was trimmed by 4 bases and V by 6 bases; bases with no gene match: 3. Germline-derived CDR1 and CDR2 are SGHAT and FQNNGV. The CDR3 extends over 14 amino acids. This CDR3 reads CASRREGFTGELFF. Written as DNA, the CDR3 is TGTGCCAGCAGGCGGGAGGGCTTCACCGGGGAGCTGTTTTTT.

CDR3 loop: CASSLTSGGAYEQYF. CDR3 coding DNA: TGTGCCAGCAGCCTGACTAGCGGGGGGGCCTACGAGCAGTACTTC. V usage is TRBV7-9 and J usage is TRBJ2-7; TRBD2 aligns across 14 bases. From germline, CDR1 is SEHNR and CDR2 FQNEAQ (reference sequence). This CDR3 spans 15 amino acids. V trimming: 5 bases; J trimming: 2 bases; junction bases outside the gene matches: 2.

This chain connects TRBV29-1 to TRBJ2-1, with 9 bases identical to TRBD1. CDR1 and CDR2 (germline): SQVTM, ANQGSEA. The CDR3 consists of 15 residues. After removal of 7 bases from V and 7 bases from J, the junction contained 14 bases not matched to a gene. In nucleotides, the CDR3 is TGCAGCGCTAACGGGGACAGGGACGCGTGGAATGAGCAGTTCTTC. This encodes CSANGDRDAWNEQFF.

The rearrangement joins TRBV30 to TRBJ2-7; D possibly corresponds to TRBD1 (6 bases). Germline lookup yields CDR1 GTSNPN and CDR2 SVGIG (reference sequence). The V end lost 2 bases, the J end lost 3 bases, and 14 bases lay between the germline ends. The CDR3 runs 14 residues. The DNA for the CDR3 is TGTGCCTGGAGTCTCCTGGACAGCGGCTACGAGCAGTACTTC. It translates to CAWSLLDSGYEQYF.

This clone appeared a few times. This chain links TRBV4-1 with TRBJ2-7, with 10 bases lining up with TRBD1. CDR1 and CDR2 (germline): MGHRA, YSYEKL. This CDR3 is built from 14 residues. Trimming took 5 bases from V and 7 from J; bases not matched to a gene: 8. The CDR3 spells CASSLRQGAWEQYF. As DNA, the CDR3 is TGCGCCAGCAGCTTACGACAGGGGGCATGGGAGCAGTACTTC.

This clone was seen once. The CDR3 sequence is CASSPGTISGNTIYF. The DNA of the CDR3 is TGTGCCAGCTCACCGGGGACAATCTCTGGAAACACCATATATTTT. The chain has TRBV18 and TRBJ1-3; weak D call: TRBD1 (6 bases). CDR1 and CDR2 from the germline V gene are KGHSH and LQKENI. This CDR3 comprises 15 residues. The V end was cut by 3 bases, the J end by 0 bases, with 9 bases between.

For the CDR3, the DNA is TGTGCCAGTCTCGGGACAGACAACACCGGGGAGCTGTTTTTT. This translates into CASLGTDNTGELFF. The chain couples TRBV19 to TRBJ2-2; TRBD1 agrees at 7 bases. J was trimmed by 2 bases and V by 8 bases; bases with no gene match: 5. The CDR3 loop spans 14 amino acids. CDR1 LNHDA and CDR2 SQIVND come from the germline V gene (reference sequence).

The sample holds one count of this clone. The CDR3 DNA sequence: TGCGCCAGCAGCCAGGCCTTCAATCAGCCCCAGCATTTT. It yields the protein CASSQAFNQPQHF. This chain joins TRBV4-1 and TRBJ1-5; D ambiguous. Trimming pared 3 bases from V and 3 bases from J, leaving 6 bases between. The CDR3 runs to 13 residues. CDR1 MGHRA and CDR2 YSYEKL come from the germline V gene.